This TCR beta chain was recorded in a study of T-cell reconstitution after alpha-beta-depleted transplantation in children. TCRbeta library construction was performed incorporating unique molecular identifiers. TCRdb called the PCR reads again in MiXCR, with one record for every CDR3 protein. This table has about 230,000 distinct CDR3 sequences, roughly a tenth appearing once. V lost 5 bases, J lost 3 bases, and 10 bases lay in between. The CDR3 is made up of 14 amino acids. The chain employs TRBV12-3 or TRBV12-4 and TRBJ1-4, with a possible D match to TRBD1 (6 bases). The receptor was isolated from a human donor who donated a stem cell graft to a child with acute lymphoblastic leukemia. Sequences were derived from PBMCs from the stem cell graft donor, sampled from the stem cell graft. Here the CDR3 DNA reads TGTGCCAGCAGTGGACGACAGGCTAATGAAAAACTGTTTTTT. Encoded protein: CASSGRQANEKLFF.